The 12 T cell receptor beta chains presented below share a single source sample, sequenced in a study of graft-versus-host responses after intestinal transplantation. Repertoires were generated with immunoSEQ multiplex PCR, while TCRdb's copy carries only in-frame clones and drops some. The sample shows tens of thousands of clones, just under 95% of them seen only once. Their antigens are not known. Sequences were derived from unstimulated CD8+ T cells sorted from spleen or lymph node cells, sampled before intestinal transplant. The receptors stem from a human donor who received an intestinal transplant.

This rearrangement joins TRBV7-7 to TRBJ2-2; 7 nucleotides line up with TRBD2. V lost 2 bases, J lost 0 bases, and 3 bases stayed unmatched. The CDR3 length is 16 residues. CDR1 is SSHAT and CDR2 is FNYEAQ in the germline V gene (reference sequence). DNA for the CDR3: TGTGCCAGCAGCTTACGTAGCGGGTCGAACACCGGGGAGCTGTTTTTT. Translation gives CASSLRSGSNTGELFF.

This clone was observed a few times. The chain carries TRBV10-2 and TRBJ1-2; D remains unclear. The CDR3 is 12 amino acids. CDR1 is WSHSY, CDR2 SAAADI, per germline. Trimming left V 3 bases short and J 2 bases short, with 4 bases between. CDR3 nucleotides: TGCGCCAGCAGTGACTCAAACTATGGCTACACCTTC. Its translation is CASSDSNYGYTF.

The chain uses TRBV5-1 and TRBJ2-1; a weak D match, TRBD1 (5 bases). Germline lookup yields CDR1 SGHRS and CDR2 YFSETQ. Trimming took 4 bases from V and 7 from J, leaving 15 bases between them. The CDR3 is 14 residues long. The CDR3 is CASSGALPRNEQFF. CDR3 coding DNA: TGCGCCAGCAGCGGGGCCCTACCGCGGAATGAGCAGTTCTTC.

V is TRBV27 and J is TRBJ1-1; D is undetermined. This CDR3 has 15 amino acids. The V and J ends lost 5 bases and 1 base respectively, with 14 bases between them. Germline values: CDR1 MNHEY, CDR2 SMNVEV (reference sequence). CDR3 coding DNA: TGTGCCAGCAGTCAATACATGAACCCGAACACTGAAGCTTTCTTT. It specifies CASSQYMNPNTEAFF.

The chain couples TRBV4-1 to TRBJ1-2, with D possibly matching TRBD1 (5 bases). This CDR3 is built from 14 residues. CDR1 and CDR2 from the germline V gene are MGHRA and YSYEKL. Trimming removed 3 bases at V and 4 bases at J, with 12 bases between. The CDR3 sequence: CASSQDTGGYGYTF. DNA of the CDR3: TGCGCCAGCAGCCAGGACACAGGCGGCTATGGCTACACCTTC.

The chain links TRBV4-3 to TRBJ2-7; no firm D call. V lost 4 bases to trimming and J lost 3 bases, with 10 bases between them. The CDR3 runs 13 residues. The V gene's germline CDR1 is LGHNA and CDR2 YSLEER. The CDR3 bases are TGCGCCAGCAGCCGCTTCCCGTTCTACGAGCAGTACTTC. Its protein product is CASSRFPFYEQYF.

This chain links TRBV4-2 with TRBJ2-7; weak D call: TRBD2 (5 bases). The CDR3 totals 13 residues. V was trimmed by 4 bases and J by 6 bases, leaving 13 bases between them. CDR1 is LGHNA, CDR2 YNFKEQ, per germline. The CDR3 is CASSPTLVLEQYF. Here the CDR3 DNA reads TGTGCCAGCAGCCCTACACTAGTCCTCGAGCAGTACTTC.

The chain is built from TRBV18 and TRBJ1-1, with D unclear. Germline V gives CDR1 KGHSH, CDR2 LQKENI. This CDR3 is 13 amino acids long. The germline V and J ends were trimmed by 2 bases and 5 bases, with 9 bases remaining between them. The CDR3 DNA is TGTGCCAGCTCACCAAGGGCGGGGACTGAAGCTTTCTTT. Translating it yields CASSPRAGTEAFF.

The chain is built from TRBV6-1 and TRBJ2-2; 9 nucleotides align to TRBD2. V lost 7 bases to trimming and J lost 6 bases; unmatched junction nucleotides: 9. CDR1 is MNHNS, CDR2 SASEGT, per germline. CDR3 size: 15 residues. The CDR3 nucleotides read TGTGCCAGCACCGCGGGGGGGAGACTCGCCGGGGAGCTGTTTTTT. This sequence encodes CASTAGGRLAGELFF.

V is TRBV25-1 and J is TRBJ2-1; D is perhaps TRBD2 (6 bases). Germline V CDR1 and CDR2: MGHDK, SYGVNS. The CDR3 has 18 amino acids. With 4 bases removed from V and 4 bases from J, the gap between germline ends came to 23 bases. This CDR3 reads CASSASETMDLLYNEQFF. Here the CDR3 DNA reads TGTGCCAGCAGTGCTAGCGAGACAATGGACCTTTTATACAATGAGCAGTTCTTC.

The genes are TRBV5-1 and TRBJ2-3; D unclear. This CDR3 region has 16 residues. CDR1 SGHRS and CDR2 YFSETQ come from the germline V gene. Trimming left V 4 bases short and J 2 bases short, with 17 bases between. This chain's CDR3 is CASSVVRSTFTDTQYF. CDR3 bases: TGCGCCAGCAGCGTTGTAAGGAGCACTTTCACAGATACGCAGTATTTT.

This clone has only a few counts. The chain employs TRBV9 and TRBJ2-7; 12 nucleotides agree with TRBD1. J lost 5 bases, V lost 3 bases, and 6 bases had no gene match. Germline V gene sequence: CDR1 SGDLS, CDR2 YYNGEE. The CDR3 has 15 amino acids. The CDR3, as DNA: TGTGCCAGCAGCGCTTCCGGGACAGGGGGCAACGAGCAGTACTTC. Amino acids: CASSASGTGGNEQYF. Full variable domain (rest looked up from reference TRBV9 and TRBJ2-7): DSGVTQTPKHLITATGQRVTLRCSPRSGDLSVYWYQQSLDQGLQFLIQYYNGEERAKGNILERFSAQQFPDLHSELNLSSLELGDSALYFCASSASGTGGNEQYFGPGTRLTVT.